This entry concerns a single TCR beta chain. No antigen is known for it. Base qualities were left out, and no much larger clone turns up one base away. The entry originates in a study of blood T cell repertoires in COVID-19 (TCRdb year 2020). With respect to the entire study: Collaborator samples came from the United States, Italy and Spain and covered acute and convalescent phases of COVID-19. The prospective study material was composed of cDNA or gDNA derived from T cells, B-cell-depleted T cells, or PBMCs. Subjects who had been exposed to COVID-19, were actively infected with it, or had recovered from it provided the deeply sampled blood TCRbeta repertoires that made up the dataset. The repertoires were released in a freely available public database meant as a resource for research on the immune response to SARS-CoV-2. Samples came from the ongoing ImmuneRACE study (first 160 participants) plus 1,254 subjects from 6 global collaborators. The sample metadata nearly always contained a de-identified subject ID, COVID-19 status, age in years and sex. Where HLA class I and class II types were available, the types were taken from metadata supplied by the sample provider, not from assay-based typing.

Relative to germline, V is missing 5 bases and J is missing 2 bases, with 15 bases of the junction outside any gene match. CDR1 and CDR2, looked up from the germline V gene, are MDHEN and SYDVKM. The CDR3 sequence holds 18 residues, the cysteine and phenylalanine included. The only DNA kept is the CDR3, 54 bases in frame from the first base. TCRbeta CDR3 regions were amplified from genomic DNA using the immunoSEQ Assay, a bias-controlled multiplex PCR. The original methods were these. Within the assay, amplification of reference gene primers was used to estimate how many nucleated cells each sample contained. To quantify the absolute abundance of each unique TCRbeta CDR3 rearrangement, sequence reads were collapsed and filtered. For each sample, productive Simpson clonality was calculated as the square root of Simpson's diversity index across productive rearrangements. TCRdb retrieved this table from immuneACCESS and kept in-frame rearrangements only. Not all clones are present; in checked studies, unresolved V genes account for under half, and no reason is known for the remainder. The V and J calls and the clone size are those of that table, but D and trimming were determined from the DNA. Within this sample are a few hundred thousand clones, with nearly 90% of them counted one time only. The biggest ten clones account for approximately 5% of the sample.

Broader findings and caveats from the paper: How much clinical and demographic metadata was included differed by source and by participant, and the metadata was provided uncurated.

Participants in the prospective study were aged about 18 to 95 years, lived in about two dozen United States geographic areas, and enrolled through a virtual design. In the prospective study, cohorts were assigned on the basis of participant-reported clinical history obtained from a screening survey and a study questionnaire. Recovered participants in ImmuneRACE Cohort 3 were defined as having two consecutive negative NP/OP PCR tests, clearance from a healthcare professional, or resolution of symptoms. Each participant in the prospective study had whole blood, serum and a nasopharyngeal or oropharyngeal swab collected by mobile phlebotomists. Participants in the prospective study had the option to provide additional blood draws and questionnaires over a roughly two-month period. Before DNA extraction, blood samples from the prospective study were shipped at room temperature or frozen.

The TCR sequence derives from a young woman who had recovered from COVID-19. The sample comprised PBMCs or T cells enriched from blood (not recorded which). The chain is assembled from TRBV28 and TRBJ1-5, with 7 bases aligning to TRBD1. Here the CDR3 is given as CASSVPTTGNIGNQPQHF. Read as DNA, the sequence is TGTGCCAGCAGTGTTCCAACGACAGGGAACATAGGCAATCAGCCCCAGCATTTT.